This TCR beta chain comes out of a study of patients and donors after allogeneic stem cell transplantation. Each CDR3 protein is one row after TCRdb ran MiXCR on the RT-PCR reads. This sample has fewer than 500,000 distinct CDR3 sequences, with 16% found just once. CDR1 and CDR2 from the germline V gene are SQVTM and ANQGSEA. Trimming cost V 4 bases and J 0 bases, with 6 bases left between them. The CDR3 loop spans 13 amino acids. The rearrangement uses TRBV29-1 and TRBJ2-2; D remains ambiguous. The sequence was obtained from a human donor who was either an allogeneic HSCT recipient or a stem cell or donor lymphocyte infusion donor (not recorded which). It is not recorded whose cells these are; they may come from a transplant donor. Specimen: blood, either unsorted or a sorted T cell fraction (not recorded which). The CDR3 nucleotides read TGCAGCGTTGGCAGTCCGAACACCGGGGAGCTGTTTTTT. Translating gives CSVGSPNTGELFF.